Listed below are T cell receptor beta chains from one sample, sequenced in a study of T cell responses to AZD1222 COVID-19 vaccine. Clones were sequenced by immunoSEQ multiplex PCR, and TCRdb holds only the in-frame ones, with some missing. Found here are 150,000 to 200,000 clones, around nine tenths of them singletons; the top ten hold approximately 4%. This sample comprised peripheral blood, obtained 28 days after the second dose of the MenACWY control vaccine. These receptors all stem from an adult who received the MenACWY meningococcal vaccine as a control. Both conserved end residues are trimmed from each CDR3.

>TRBJ1-2|TRBV14
ASSQVTYYGYT
>TRBJ1-5|TRBV3-1/TRBV3-2
ASSLMSGALSQPQH
>TRBJ2-2|TRBV7-2
ASSFGQVAFGELF
>TRBJ2-5|TRBV4-3
ASSQDRGAGVGEETQY
>TRBJ2-2|TRBV24-1
ATSDFDVNTGELF
>TRBJ1-2|TRBV4-3
ASSQVSGGGPSRGYT
>TRBJ1-5|TRBV2
ASTESASGQGNQPQH
>TRBJ2-1|TRBV11-2
ASRKGGNEQF
>TRBJ2-6|TRBV9
ASSGYLGANVLT
>TRBJ1-1|TRBV3-1/TRBV3-2
ASSQEIGQLNTEAF
>TRBJ2-7|TRBV6-5
ASTTPGGEQY
>TRBJ1-5|TRBV28
ASSLGLSNQPQH
>TRBJ2-3|TRBV27
ASRDRGAGDSDTQY
>TRBJ2-3|TRBV3-1/TRBV3-2
ASRALGTDTQY
>TRBJ2-1|TRBV4-3
ASSQEWGNEQF
>TRBJ1-1|TRBV18
ASSRTHGDTEAF
>TRBJ2-1|TRBV6-6
AIGTGFNEQF
>TRBJ1-3|TRBV6-2/TRBV6-3
ASSYRDAGNTIY
>TRBJ1-6|TRBV6-5
ASTTRWQQSPLH
>TRBJ1-1|TRBV5-1
ASSPAGTTEAF
>TRBJ2-7|TRBV28
ASSPFMGGAEY
>TRBJ2-3|TRBV7-3
ASSLSMAGTSTDTQY
>TRBJ1-2|TRBV30
AWSRRTGGARGYT
>TRBJ2-1|TRBV2
ASTLGDRGRVEQF
>TRBJ2-3|TRBV10-3
AIGPYTDTQY
>TRBJ1-5|TRBV7-8
ASSPGGPQH
>TRBJ1-5|TRBV19
AVEGTGSQPQH
>TRBJ1-1|TRBV4-1
ASSLADRMNTEAF
>TRBJ1-2|TRBV9
ASSFGGAHANYGYT
>TRBJ2-1|TRBV29-1
SPRGGGEQF
>TRBJ2-1|TRBV11-2
ASSTRDRIHNEQF
>TRBJ2-7|TRBV18
ASSPPASGPSSYEQY
>TRBJ1-1|TRBV28
ASSTDGNTEAF
>TRBJ2-3|TRBV15
ATNRAGGTGDTQY
>TRBJ1-2|TRBV28
ASSTQGGYYGYT
>TRBJ1-1|TRBV11-3
ASKGGGGAAF
>TRBJ2-7|TRBV18
ASSPSRDVNEQY
>TRBJ1-6|TRBV19
ASSIGERGGNSPLH